This T cell receptor (beta chain) stems from a study of TIL therapy for anti-PD-1-resistant metastatic lung cancer (dated by TCRdb to 2020 to 2023). With regard to the full study: Tumors were harvested before any PD-1/PD-L1 blockade; patients then received nivolumab, and those progressing received lymphodepletion, expanded TIL infusion and IL-2. Among the enrolled patients, the median age was about 50 years (range 38-75), and the median tumor PD-L1 proportion score was roughly 6.4%. Most of the cohort had lung adenocarcinoma, including a few EGFR-mutant tumors and two ALK-rearranged tumors, and half of the patients were either current or former smokers. Across the cohort, whole-exome sequencing showed a median non-synonymous tumor mutation burden of roughly 1.5 mutations per megabase. Clonotypes were tracked across tumor, expanded TIL product and serial blood samples by T cell receptor beta sequencing of tumor and peripheral blood. Summary of the overall study and its limitations: The study protocol defined all tumor marker inferences as exploratory. The cohort was highly selected, including more treatment-naive, never-smoker and oncogene-addicted patients than is typical, which limits generalizability. Clonotypes from the infused TIL partially replaced the baseline peripheral repertoire and then declined over months, and persistence showed no apparent association with response.

The immunoSEQ v3 hsTCRB kit was used to amplify TCR beta CDR3 regions from genomic DNA through bias-controlled multiplex PCR. TCR libraries were sequenced on an Illumina NextSeq 500 to about 2 million read pairs for survey level or roughly 4.5-6 million for deep level. Concerning the study's data processing: The immunoSEQ Analyzer software assigned V, D and J genes, filtered out non-productive sequences, and reported clonality. Repertoires were compared by productive Simpson clonality and by the Morisita overlap index of productive TRB rearrangements between infused TIL and blood. For each clone in blood, the absolute clonotype count was estimated by multiplying the lymphocyte count by the CD3+ fraction and by the clone's productive frequency. TCRdb limited this immuneACCESS table to in-frame rearrangements with V and J called. A share of clones is missing; checked studies link under half to unresolved V genes, and the rest is unexplained. V and J calls and clone size are given by that table; D and trimming were obtained from the DNA. In all, the sample holds around 16,000 clones, and 74% of those were seen once. Around 33% of the sample is in the top ten clones.

On this clone itself: The specificity of this receptor is unknown. No base quality values were provided; no much bigger clone lies one nucleotide off.

Per the publication, the time point label means: pre-treatment sample, taken before nivolumab and TIL therapy. Adults with stage 4 NSCLC were enrolled from late 2017 to early 2020 in a dual-center phase I trial. Samples came from a single-arm, open-label phase I trial of tumor-infiltrating lymphocyte therapy with nivolumab in advanced non-small cell lung cancer. Blood mononuclear cells were isolated from EDTA tubes by Ficoll gradient and were snap-frozen as pellets, and DNA was extracted with a Qiagen mini-prep kit. CDR1 is given as SGDLS and CDR2 as YYNGEE, both from the germline V gene. Taken from cysteine to phenylalanine, the CDR3 has 16 residues. CDR3 DNA only is kept here, 48 bases in frame from base 1. The V and J ends are trimmed by 4 bases and 0 bases, leaving 13 bases between them.

This clonotype was obtained from a person between 30 and 80 years old with non-small cell lung cancer. This specimen was blood, taken at baseline. This chain joins TRBV9 to TRBJ1-4; TRBD1 might be the D gene, on 6 matching bases. The DNA is as follows: TGTGCCAGCAGCCCCCGGGGGGGCGCAACTAATGAAAAACTGTTTTTT. Its protein reads: CASSPRGGATNEKLFF.